The next 11 T cell receptor beta chains were all read from a single sample in a study of shared clonotypes between healthy human individuals. Using immunoSEQ multiplex PCR, the repertoire was profiled, and TCRdb retains in-frame clones only, with some absent. Of some 530,000 clones listed, over 70% are singletons. Input material: PBMCs. Source of these receptors: a woman aged 35 to 49 in good health. Some clones in this sample may be carry-over from other donors' samples.

The genes are TRBV18 and TRBJ2-5, with 7 bases aligning to TRBD1. This CDR3 spans 16 amino acids. Per germline, CDR1 KGHSH and CDR2 LQKENI. With 3 bases clipped from V and 5 bases from J, the junction kept 12 bases outside the gene matches. The CDR3 bases are TGTGCCAGCTCACCTCGAGACAGGGCCCGAAGGGAGACCCAGTACTTC. It yields the protein CASSPRDRARRETQYF.

The V call is TRBV6-6, the J call TRBJ2-7; no reliable D call. Trimming cost V 8 bases and J 3 bases, with 8 bases left between them. Per germline, CDR1 MNHNY and CDR2 SVGAGI (reference sequence). This CDR3 comprises 11 residues. The CDR3 spells CASQGLYEQYF. The CDR3 nucleotides are TGTGCCAGCCAAGGCCTCTACGAGCAGTACTTC.

The gene calls are TRBV28 and TRBJ2-7; 13 nucleotides line up with TRBD2. The CDR3 extends over 16 amino acids. V shed 5 bases and J 6 bases; nucleotides not matched to a gene: 10. Germline V gene sequence: CDR1 MDHEN, CDR2 SYDVKM. The DNA of the CDR3 is TGTGCCAGCAGTGAAGGACTAGCGGGAGAATGGGTCGAGCAGTACTTC. It encodes CASSEGLAGEWVEQYF.

This CDR3 reads CATRFVGAWTGELFF. The CDR3 DNA is TGTGCCACCCGATTTGTCGGGGCCTGGACCGGGGAGCTGTTTTTT. The chain employs TRBV27 and TRBJ2-2; D tentatively reads TRBD1 or TRBD2 (5 bases each). In germline, CDR1 is MNHEY, CDR2 SMNVEV (reference sequence). CDR3 length: 15 residues. Trimming took 10 bases from V and 5 from J, leaving 20 bases between them.

This clone showed up just once. A read error likely explains this, since a far larger clone differs by one base. The chain couples TRBV7-9 to TRBJ2-7, with 11 bases aligning to TRBD2. The germline V gene encodes CDR1 SEHNR and CDR2 FQNEAQ (reference sequence). This CDR3 region has 14 residues. For the CDR3, the DNA is TGTGCCAGCAGCGGAGGGACTAGCGGCTACGAGCAGTGCTTC. It yields the protein CASSGGTSGYEQCF.

This clone has more than one count but fewer than ten. A read error is likely here: a far larger clone is one base away. The CDR3 carries no conserved terminal phenylalanine or tryptophan, so it likely arises from a read error. The same CDR3 can be traced to other DNA sequences in this sample. This chain uses TRBV29-1 with TRBJ1-2; D might be TRBD1 (5 bases). The CDR3 has 12 residues. CDR1 is SQVTM, CDR2 ANQGSEA, per germline. V was cut by 4 bases and J by 2 bases, with 8 bases left in between. The CDR3 bases are TGCAGCGTTGGGACATCAAACTATGGCTACACCCTC. This encodes CSVGTSNYGYTL.

The chain joins TRBV7-8 to TRBJ2-5; D might be TRBD2 (6 bases). V lost 4 bases and J 0 bases, leaving 12 bases between the germline ends. Looked up from germline, CDR1 is SGHVS and CDR2 is FQNEAQ. The CDR3 sequence is 15 residues long. CDR3 sequence (DNA): TGTGCCAGCAGCTGGCAACTAGCAGACCAAGAGACCCAGTACTTC. Its translation is CASSWQLADQETQYF.

This chain links TRBV5-4 with TRBJ2-2; tentatively, D is TRBD1 (5 bases). Trimming left V 4 bases short and J 4 bases short, with 14 bases between. Germline-derived CDR1 and CDR2 are SGHNT and YYREEE (reference sequence). The CDR3 length is 15 residues. Written as DNA, the CDR3 is TGTGCCAGCAGCACCGCCTTCCAGGGCACCGGGGAGCTGTTTTTT. It translates to CASSTAFQGTGELFF.

This clone was detected once. This rearrangement joins TRBV28 to TRBJ1-5, with 8 bases lining up with TRBD1. J was trimmed by 3 bases and V by 6 bases; bases with no gene match: 7. The V gene's germline CDR1 is MDHEN and CDR2 SYDVKM. The CDR3 length is 15 residues. The CDR3: CASRDQTGANQPQHF. CDR3 bases: TGTGCCAGCAGAGACCAGACAGGGGCCAATCAGCCCCAGCATTTT.

On this clone itself: This clone may be a read error of a much larger clone one base away. Different DNA sequences within this sample yield the same CDR3. The V gene is TRBV7-9, the J gene TRBJ2-2; 10 positions match TRBD2. This CDR3 has 15 amino acids. The germline gives CDR1 SEHNR, CDR2 FQNEAQ (reference sequence). In DNA form, the CDR3 reads TGTGCAAGCCCCCCTAGCGGGAGGAACACCGGGGAGCTGTTTTTT. Residues: CASPPSGRNTGELFF.

In DNA form, the CDR3 reads TGTGCCTGGAGTGTAAACTGGGGACAGGGCCTGTACTTC. It specifies CAWSVNWGQGLYF. This sequence joins TRBV30 and TRBJ2-7; 9 bases agree with TRBD1. Germline CDR1 reads GTSNPN; CDR2 reads SVGIG (reference sequence). The CDR3 sequence is 13 residues long. V lost 0 bases and J lost 12; bases outside the gene matches: 9.